This entry lists 21 T cell receptor beta chains sequenced from one sample in a study of blood T cell repertoires in COVID-19. Some clones are missing from TCRdb's copy, which holds only in-frame ones; the method was immunoSEQ multiplex PCR. The profile shows under 300,000 clones, around nine tenths of them singletons. The sequenced sample consisted of PBMCs or T cells enriched from blood (not recorded which). These receptors all stem from a woman aged 55-70 years in a cohort exposed to, infected with or recovered from COVID-19 (not recorded which).

This clone showed up just a few times. V usage is TRBV2 and J usage is TRBJ2-3, with 8 bases aligning to TRBD2. With V trimmed by 1 base and J by 3 bases, 3 bases remained unmatched. Germline V gene lookup returns CDR1 SNHLY and CDR2 FYNNEI. The CDR3 has 15 amino acids. The CDR3 is CASSEGSGKTDTQYF. The CDR3 bases are TGTGCCAGCAGTGAAGGTAGCGGGAAGACAGATACGCAGTATTTT.

This rearrangement joins TRBV3-1 (or the pseudogene TRBV3-2) to TRBJ1-5; 8 bases match TRBD1. The CDR3 spans 16 residues. Unmatched junction bases numbered 5, after V lost 0 bases and J lost 4 bases. Germline lookup yields CDR1 LGHDT and CDR2 YNNKEL (reference sequence). CDR3 bases: TGTGCCAGCAGCCAAGATAAGGGACAGGTTAATCAGCCCCAGCATTTT. Translated: CASSQDKGQVNQPQHF.

The V call is TRBV5-6, the J call TRBJ2-2, with TRBD2 identical over 9 bases. Germline V gene lookup returns CDR1 SGHDT and CDR2 YYEEEE. V shed 0 bases, J shed 2 bases, and the junction held 2 bases outside the gene matches. CDR3 length: 16 residues. The CDR3 sequence: CASSLELAGNTGELFF. The CDR3, as DNA: TGTGCCAGCAGCTTGGAACTAGCGGGTAACACCGGGGAGCTGTTTTTT.

The genes are TRBV5-1 and TRBJ1-3; 7 bases are a match to TRBD1. CDR1 is SGHRS, CDR2 YFSETQ, per germline. This CDR3 spans 16 amino acids. V shed 2 bases and J 1 base; nucleotides not matched to a gene: 6. The CDR3: CASSLQGPSSGNTIYF. The CDR3 nucleotides are TGCGCCAGCAGCTTACAGGGGCCGAGTTCTGGAAACACCATATATTTT. Combining the CDR3 with reference TRBV5-1 and TRBJ1-3 gives the whole variable domain KAGVTQTPRYLIKTRGQQVTLSCSPISGHRSVSWYQQTPGQGLQFLFEYFSETQRNKGNFPGRFSGRQFSNSRSEMNVSTLELGDSALYLCASSLQGPSSGNTIYFGEGSWLTVV.

The chain employs TRBV7-9 and TRBJ2-7; weak D call: TRBD1 (5 bases). Germline lookup yields CDR1 SEHNR and CDR2 FQNEAQ (reference sequence). The CDR3 covers 14 residues. V lost 1 base and J 5 bases, leaving 12 bases between the germline ends. CDR3 sequence reads: CASSLVGAVDEQYF. The DNA for the CDR3 is TGTGCCAGCAGCTTAGTAGGGGCAGTTGACGAGCAGTACTTC.

The chain joins TRBV28 to TRBJ1-2; D is unclear. The CDR3 is made up of 15 amino acids. Germline CDR1 MDHEN, CDR2 SYDVKM. V lost 7 bases and J lost 4, with 19 bases in between. The CDR3 region is CASTSGEGRLYGYTF. CDR3 DNA sequence: TGTGCCAGCACCTCCGGAGAGGGCAGGCTCTATGGCTACACCTTC.

The gene calls are TRBV3-1 (or the pseudogene TRBV3-2) and TRBJ2-7; D is uncertain. CDR3 length: 13 amino acids. V lost 1 base and J lost 4, with 8 bases in between. Germline loops: CDR1 LGHDT, CDR2 YNNKEL (reference sequence). This CDR3 reads CASSQGLLYEQYF. Written as DNA, the CDR3 is TGTGCCAGCAGCCAAGGACTCCTGTACGAGCAGTACTTC.

This rearrangement joins TRBV4-1 to TRBJ2-2; 10 positions match TRBD1. Per germline, CDR1 MGHRA and CDR2 YSYEKL. The J segment lost 3 bases and the V segment lost 3 bases, leaving 1 base of the junction unmatched. The CDR3 runs 15 residues. The CDR3 sequence: CASSHGQGDTGELFF. The CDR3 DNA sequence: TGCGCCAGCAGCCACGGACAGGGGGACACCGGGGAGCTGTTTTTT.

This chain joins TRBV14 and TRBJ2-5; the match to TRBD1 covers 11 bases. The CDR3 sequence is 16 residues long. Germline CDR1 is SGHDN and CDR2 is FVKESK. Trimming cost V 4 bases and J 7 bases; bases outside gene matches: 11. This CDR3 is CASSLGGQGASVTQYF. The CDR3 DNA follows: TGTGCCAGCAGCCTTGGCGGACAGGGGGCTTCTGTGACCCAGTACTTC.

The CDR3 DNA is TGTGCCAGCAGTTTCGGTCTGAACTATGGCTACACCTTC. Translating it yields CASSFGLNYGYTF. The genes are TRBV27 and TRBJ1-2, with D unclear. The CDR3 is made up of 13 amino acids. Per the germline V gene, CDR1 is MNHEY and CDR2 is SMNVEV (reference sequence). Trimming stripped 3 bases from V and 2 bases from J, with 7 bases between.

J is TRBJ2-5 and V is TRBV29-1; 10 bases fit TRBD1. The CDR3 totals 17 residues. The V gene's germline CDR1 is SQVTM and CDR2 ANQGSEA. The J segment lost 0 bases and the V segment lost 4 bases, leaving 11 bases of the junction unmatched. The chain's CDR3 is CSVGFRDRGTNQETQYF. The CDR3 bases are TGCAGCGTTGGCTTCCGGGACAGGGGTACCAACCAAGAGACCCAGTACTTC.

V is TRBV7-2 and J is TRBJ2-1; a possible D gene is TRBD2 (5 bases). Trimming took 0 bases from V and 4 from J, leaving 10 bases between them. The CDR3 spans 15 residues. CDR1 SGHTA and CDR2 FQGNSA come from the germline V gene. For the CDR3, the DNA is TGTGCCAGCAGCTTAGCGGGAGTAGGGTACAATGAGCAGTTCTTC. This translates into CASSLAGVGYNEQFF.

The chain employs TRBV19 and TRBJ2-5, with unresolved D. Germline V gene lookup returns CDR1 LNHDA and CDR2 SQIVND (reference sequence). Trimming pared 4 bases from V and 4 bases from J, leaving 7 bases between. The CDR3 has 12 residues. CDR3 bases: TGTGCCAGTAGTACCAGAGGAGAGACCCAGTACTTC. Amino acid sequence: CASSTRGETQYF.

The CDR3 nucleotides are TGTGCCAGCCGGGACAGTTCTTTAAGTTCCGCAGATACGCAGTATTTT. This translates into CASRDSSLSSADTQYF. The rearrangement joins TRBV5-5 to TRBJ2-3, with 7 bases that match TRBD1. Germline CDR1 reads SGHKS; CDR2 reads YYEKEE (reference sequence). The V gene end was trimmed by 7 bases and the J gene end by 4 bases; junction bases not matched to a gene: 15. The CDR3 is 16 amino acids.

This clone showed up just a few times. The rearrangement joins TRBV7-2 to TRBJ2-7, with TRBD2 as a possible D gene (5 bases). Trimming took 3 bases from V and 5 from J, leaving 11 bases between them. This CDR3 comprises 13 residues. Germline V gene sequence: CDR1 SGHTA, CDR2 FQGNSA. The CDR3 DNA reads TGTGCCAGCAGCTTCGGGGAGTGGGACGAGCAGTACTTC. The encoded protein is CASSFGEWDEQYF.

V gene TRBV5-4 combines with J gene TRBJ1-5; D not resolved. Looked up from germline, CDR1 is SGHNT and CDR2 is YYREEE (reference sequence). This CDR3 region has 15 residues. V shed 4 bases and J shed 1 base, with 12 bases lying between them. Here the CDR3 DNA reads TGTGCCAGCAGCCCCGGTCCAGGCAGCAATCAGCCCCAGCATTTT. This sequence encodes CASSPGPGSNQPQHF. The full variable domain, completed using reference TRBV5-4 and TRBJ1-5, is ETGVTQSPTHLIKTRGQQVTLRCSSQSGHNTVSWYQQALGQGPQFIFQYYREEENGRGNFPPRFSGLQFPNYSSELNVNALELDDSALYLCASSPGPGSNQPQHFGDGTRLSIL.

The rearrangement joins TRBV28 to TRBJ1-1; D remains ambiguous. V lost 6 bases and J lost 0, with 11 bases in between. Germline CDR1 MDHEN, CDR2 SYDVKM. This CDR3 is built from 14 residues. Written as DNA, the CDR3 is TGTGCCAGCAGCCTCGATACATTGAACACTGAAGCTTTCTTT. This sequence encodes CASSLDTLNTEAFF.

V and J are TRBV20-1 and TRBJ2-5; no definite D call. V was pared by 1 base and J by 5 bases, with 5 bases between. Germline V gene data show CDR1 as DFQATT and CDR2 as SNEGSKA (reference sequence). This CDR3 region has 11 residues. CDR3 DNA: TGCAGTGCTAGAGTAGCTGAGACCCAGTACTTC. Protein: CSARVAETQYF.

This clone showed up just once. This chain joins TRBV6-5 and TRBJ1-1; no firm D call. The germline V gene encodes CDR1 MNHEY and CDR2 SVGAGI. V lost 4 bases, J lost 1 base, and 10 bases lay in between. The CDR3 has 14 residues. This chain's CDR3 is CASSSQIPNTEAFF. In DNA form, the CDR3 reads TGTGCCAGCAGTTCACAGATCCCGAACACTGAAGCTTTCTTT.

The chain links TRBV6-5 to TRBJ1-1; a weak D match, TRBD1 (5 bases). Germline CDR1 and CDR2: MNHEY and SVGAGI. The germline V and J ends were trimmed by 5 bases and 1 base, with 14 bases remaining between them. CDR3 length equals 15 residues. The CDR3 DNA is TGTGCCAGCAGTACCCGGGGGACGGGGAACACTGAAGCTTTCTTT. Translation gives CASSTRGTGNTEAFF.

V is TRBV5-1 and J is TRBJ2-7; unclear D gene. V lost 5 bases and J lost 0, with 15 bases in between. There are 15 residues in the CDR3. Germline V lookup: CDR1 SGHRS, CDR2 YFSETQ. The CDR3 DNA follows: TGCGCCAGCAGTCGAGATAGCCTGAGCTCCTACGAGCAGTACTTC. Translating it yields CASSRDSLSSYEQYF.